This entry is about one TCR beta chain. The antigen remains undetermined. Primers for the PCR totalled 60 Vbeta and 13 Jbeta. Data came from immunoSEQ multiplex PCR; TCRdb stores just in-frame clones and leaves some out. In the table there are about 130,000 clones, over 70% of which are singletons. This entry comes from a study of cytomegalovirus exposure and HLA in healthy donors. Trimming removed 3 bases at V and 6 bases at J, with 11 bases between. There are 13 residues in the CDR3. Per germline, CDR1 SEHNR and CDR2 FQNEAQ (reference sequence). General study points: The CMV antigen specificity of a few CMV-associated chains was confirmed through in vitro analysis. Across HLA loci, a later analysis found differing TCR association rates, with DRB1 most and HLA-C fewest.

This TCR derives from a man aged 35 to 55 in good health and CMV-seronegative. Sequencing input: PBMCs. The J gene is TRBJ1-1, the V gene TRBV7-9; maybe TRBD1 (5 bases). Here the CDR3 DNA reads TGTGCCAGCAGCTTGATAGGGGTCGCTGAAGCTTTCTTT. Protein: CASSLIGVAEAFF. The full variable domain, completed using reference TRBV7-9 and TRBJ1-1, is DTGVSQNPRHKITKRGQNVTFRCDPISEHNRLYWYRQTLGQGPEFLTYFQNEAQLEKSRLLSDRFSAERPKGSFSTLEIQRTEQGDSAMYLCASSLIGVAEAFFGQGTRLTVV.